This T cell receptor beta chain was found in a study of CD4 and CD8 cells across lung adenocarcinoma regions. A single record per CDR3 protein comes from TCRdb applying MiXCR to the PCR reads. The sample carries about 11,000 distinct CDR3 sequences, around 59% recorded once. The patients had localized lung adenocarcinoma, a non-small cell subtype. The sample was CD8+ T cells from the margin of a lung tumor. The TCR originated in a male donor with lung adenocarcinoma. The CD4 and CD8 labels of this study may be unreliable.

CDR3 region: CASKDSRRNYGYTF. CDR3 in DNA: TGTGCCAGCAAAGACTCCAGGAGAAACTATGGCTACACCTTC. The V call is TRBV6-1, the J call TRBJ1-2, with D unresolved. This CDR3 region has 14 residues. Trimming removed 7 bases at V and 2 bases at J, with 14 bases between. Germline CDR1 is MNHNS and CDR2 is SASEGT.